The 9 T cell receptor beta chains in this list originate from one sample, sequenced in a study of cytomegalovirus exposure and HLA in healthy donors. Vbeta (60) and Jbeta (13) primers were used in the PCR. Some clones are missing from TCRdb's copy, which holds only in-frame ones; the method was immunoSEQ multiplex PCR. Of about 130,000 clones listed, around two thirds are singletons. The sequencing sample was made of PBMCs. The receptor source for this set is a human donor in good health.

The count of this clone is one. The gene calls are TRBV29-1 and TRBJ1-2; no reliable D call. With 6 bases removed from V and 0 bases from J, the gap between germline ends came to 11 bases. This CDR3 is 13 amino acids long. Germline-derived CDR1 and CDR2 are SQVTM and ANQGSEA. The CDR3 DNA is TGCAGCGTCACGGGGAGGGCTAACTATGGCTACACCTTC. Translated: CSVTGRANYGYTF.

The chain joins TRBV4-3 to TRBJ2-1, with TRBD1 matching 9 bases. CDR3 size: 13 residues. Germline CDR1 is LGHNA and CDR2 is YSLEER. Germline trimming cut 6 bases from V and 7 bases from J; bases unmatched to any gene: 4. CDR3 nucleotides: TGCGCCAGCAGTAGGACAGGGGAGAATGAGCAGTTCTTC. Translating gives CASSRTGENEQFF.

The chain links TRBV30 to TRBJ1-2; 9 bases are a match to TRBD1. This CDR3 region has 14 residues. CDR1 is GTSNPN, CDR2 SVGIG, per germline (reference sequence). V lost 1 base, J lost 2 bases, and 2 bases stayed unmatched. CDR3 region: CAWSAGTGNYGYTF. Written as DNA, the CDR3 is TGTGCCTGGAGTGCCGGGACAGGGAACTATGGCTACACCTTC. The full variable domain, with the rest looked up from reference TRBV30 and TRBJ1-2, is SQTIHQWPATLVQPVGSPLSLECTVEGTSNPNLYWYRQAAGRGLQLLFYSVGIGQISSEVPQNLSASRPQDRQFILSSKKLLLSDSGFYLCAWSAGTGNYGYTFGSGTRLTVV.

The chain joins TRBV20-1 to TRBJ2-1; TRBD2 might be the D (5 bases). The length of the CDR3 is 11 residues. Germline loops: CDR1 DFQATT, CDR2 SNEGSKA (reference sequence). The V end lost 3 bases, the J end lost 9 bases, and 9 bases lay between the germline ends. The CDR3 coding sequence is TGCAGTGCTAGCTCGGGGAGTGAGCAGTTCTTC. It encodes CSASSGSEQFF.

The chain recombines TRBV19 with TRBJ1-4; perhaps TRBD1 as D (6 bases). The germline V gene has CDR1 LNHDA and CDR2 SQIVND (reference sequence). The CDR3 runs to 14 residues. V dropped 5 bases and J dropped 7 bases, with 14 bases sitting between them. The CDR3 sequence: CASSPTGMSEKLFF. CDR3 coding DNA: TGTGCCAGTAGTCCAACAGGGATGAGTGAAAAACTGTTTTTT.

The rearrangement joins TRBV7-8 to TRBJ2-2; a possible D gene is TRBD1 (5 bases). The germline V gene has CDR1 SGHVS and CDR2 FQNEAQ. Deletions cut 6 bases from V and 1 base from J, with 15 bases between. This CDR3 is 16 amino acids long. CDR3 protein: CASSWFRGLNTGELFF. DNA for the CDR3: TGTGCCAGCAGTTGGTTTAGGGGTCTGAACACCGGGGAGCTGTTTTTT.

This clone was seen a handful of times. Other DNA sequences in the sample encode the same CDR3. V and J are TRBV9 and TRBJ2-7; TRBD1 matches 11 bases. Unmatched junction bases numbered 3, after V lost 0 bases and J lost 4 bases. CDR1 is SGDLS, CDR2 YYNGEE, per germline. The CDR3 consists of 15 residues. The CDR3 is CASSVGGTGGYEQYF. The CDR3 nucleotides are TGTGCCAGCAGCGTAGGGGGGACAGGGGGGTACGAGCAGTACTTC.

The V call is TRBV19, the J call TRBJ2-5; 12 nucleotides agree with TRBD2. Germline CDR1 reads LNHDA; CDR2 reads SQIVND (reference sequence). V shed 6 bases and J 1 base; nucleotides not matched to a gene: 15. The CDR3 consists of 19 residues. This chain's CDR3 is CASSLGGSSGGASQETQYF. CDR3 bases: TGTGCCAGTAGCCTAGGGGGGTCTAGCGGGGGGGCAAGCCAAGAGACCCAGTACTTC.

Note on this clone: Other DNA sequences in the sample encode the same CDR3. This chain uses TRBV5-6 with TRBJ2-7, with D possibly matching TRBD1 (6 bases). The CDR3 runs to 14 residues. Germline CDR1 and CDR2: SGHDT and YYEEEE. V was cut by 4 bases and J by 5 bases, with 16 bases left in between. For the CDR3, the DNA is TGTGCCAGCAGCCTGGTTAGCAGGGGACACGAGCAGTACTTC. Its protein product is CASSLVSRGHEQYF.